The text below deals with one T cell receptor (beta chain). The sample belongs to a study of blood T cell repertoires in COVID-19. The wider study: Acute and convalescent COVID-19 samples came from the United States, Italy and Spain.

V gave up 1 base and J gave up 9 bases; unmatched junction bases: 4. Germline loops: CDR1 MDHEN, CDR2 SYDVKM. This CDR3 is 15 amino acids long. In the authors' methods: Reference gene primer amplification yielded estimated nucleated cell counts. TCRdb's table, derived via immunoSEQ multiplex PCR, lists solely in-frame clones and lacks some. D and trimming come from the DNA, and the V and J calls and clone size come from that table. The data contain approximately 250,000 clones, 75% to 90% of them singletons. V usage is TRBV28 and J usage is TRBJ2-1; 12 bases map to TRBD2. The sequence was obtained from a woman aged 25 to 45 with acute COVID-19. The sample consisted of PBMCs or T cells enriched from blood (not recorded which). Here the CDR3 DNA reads TGTGCCAGCAGTTTATCGACTAGCGGGAGCACTGAGCAGTTCTTC. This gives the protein CASSLSTSGSTEQFF.